This TCR beta chain was sequenced in a study of Graves' ophthalmopathy and Graves' hyperthyroidism. Notes on the study in general: Blood also contained most of the expanded thyroid clonotypes above 0.001 frequency.

Clinical symptoms and serum thyroxine were used for diagnosis; TRAb, thyroid ultrasound and orbital computed tomography were also relied on. The PBMCs had their origin in less than 13 ml of fresh peripheral blood. The table lists this clonotype with a few counts. What it binds is unknown. The sequenced template was RNA, covering the TCR beta CDR3 region. After a first-round RT-PCR with HTBI primers, a second-round multiplex PCR was run. Each CDR3 protein gets one entry after TCRdb re-called the multiplex PCR reads with MiXCR. The repertoire consists of about 660,000 distinct CDR3 sequences, with roughly two fifths occurring once and the leading ten covering roughly 3%. This TCR derives from an adult man with Graves' ophthalmopathy. Sequenced sample: peripheral blood.

This CDR3 reads CASSQPAGTGVRQPQHF. Written as DNA, the CDR3 is TGCGCCAGCAGCCAGCCCGCCGGGACAGGGGTGAGACAGCCCCAGCATTTT. This chain joins TRBV4-1 and TRBJ1-5; 10 bases match TRBD1. V lost 3 bases, J lost 7 bases, and 12 bases stayed unmatched. CDR1 and CDR2 from the germline V gene are MGHRA and YSYEKL. This CDR3 has 17 residues.